These T cell receptor beta chains were read from a single sample in a study of shared clonotypes between healthy human individuals. The method was immunoSEQ multiplex PCR; TCRdb's version includes in-frame clones alone and lacks a portion of them. Here the sample spans about 1.1 million clones, approximately 75% being singletons. The specimen sequenced was memory CD4+ T cells from PBMCs. These receptor sequences come from a man younger than 30 in good health. Some clones in this sample may be carry-over from other donors' samples. The CDR3 runs from the conserved cysteine through the conserved F or W. Each record gives: J gene, V gene, clone size, D gene, CDR3 protein, CDR3 DNA. The D gene is left open where the match is weak. Clone size is given for some rows only: seen once, a few or many times, or a class if the clone is expanded.

j_call: TRBJ2-7; v_call: TRBV4-2; clone_size: once; d_call: -; cdr3_aa: CASSQDRGATYEQYF; cdr3_nt: TGTGCCAGCAGCCAAGATCGGGGAGCGACCTACGAGCAGTACTTC
j_call: TRBJ1-4; v_call: TRBV28; clone_size: -; d_call: TRBD1; cdr3_aa: CASSLSGQGREKLFF; cdr3_nt: TGTGCCAGCAGTTTGAGTGGACAGGGTCGTGAAAAACTGTTTTTT
j_call: TRBJ2-7; v_call: TRBV5-1; clone_size: once; d_call: -; cdr3_aa: CASSQSVSSYEQYF; cdr3_nt: TGCGCCAGCAGCCAGAGCGTAAGCTCCTACGAGCAGTACTTC
j_call: TRBJ1-5; v_call: TRBV19; clone_size: -; d_call: -; cdr3_aa: CASSGNGRSNQPQHF; cdr3_nt: TGTGCCAGTAGTGGGAACGGTCGGAGCAATCAGCCCCAGCATTTT
j_call: TRBJ2-7; v_call: TRBV18; clone_size: -; d_call: TRBD1; cdr3_aa: CASSPGQGLNEQYF; cdr3_nt: TGTGCCAGCTCACCCGGACAGGGGCTCAACGAGCAGTACTTC
j_call: TRBJ1-2; v_call: TRBV15; clone_size: -; d_call: -; cdr3_aa: CATSRDSAYGYTF; cdr3_nt: TGTGCCACCAGCAGAGATTCAGCCTATGGCTACACCTTC
j_call: TRBJ1-5; v_call: TRBV6-1; clone_size: once; d_call: TRBD1; cdr3_aa: CASSLTTGDNQPQHF; cdr3_nt: TGTGCCAGCAGTCTAACGACAGGGGATAATCAGCCCCAGCATTTT
j_call: TRBJ1-1; v_call: TRBV5-1; clone_size: few; d_call: -; cdr3_aa: CASSLRGNTEAFF; cdr3_nt: TGCGCCAGCAGCTTAAGGGGGAACACTGAAGCTTTCTTT
j_call: TRBJ2-2; v_call: TRBV5-4; clone_size: once; d_call: -; cdr3_aa: CASSLVVGSYRELFF; cdr3_nt: TGTGCCAGCAGCTTGGTGGTAGGTTCCTACCGGGAGCTGTTTTTT
j_call: TRBJ2-1; v_call: TRBV30; clone_size: -; d_call: TRBD2; cdr3_aa: CAWTTSGNNEQFF; cdr3_nt: TGTGCCTGGACAACTAGCGGAAACAATGAGCAGTTCTTC
j_call: TRBJ2-7; v_call: TRBV28; clone_size: -; d_call: -; cdr3_aa: CASSPPTYEQYF; cdr3_nt: TGTGCCAGCAGCCCCCCTACCTACGAGCAGTACTTC
j_call: TRBJ2-3; v_call: TRBV5-4; clone_size: -; d_call: -; cdr3_aa: CASSLEADTQYF; cdr3_nt: TGTGCCAGCAGCTTGGAGGCAGATACGCAGTATTTT
j_call: TRBJ2-6; v_call: TRBV6-1; clone_size: many; d_call: -; cdr3_aa: CASSQLPGANVLTF; cdr3_nt: TGTGCCAGCAGTCAGTTACCTGGGGCCAACGTCCTGACTTTC
j_call: TRBJ2-7; v_call: TRBV5-1; clone_size: -; d_call: TRBD1; cdr3_aa: CASSLNRQGINEQYF; cdr3_nt: TGCGCCAGCAGCTTGAACAGACAGGGTATCAACGAGCAGTACTTC
j_call: TRBJ1-2; v_call: TRBV20-1; clone_size: -; d_call: -; cdr3_aa: CSARARIGYTF; cdr3_nt: TGCAGTGCTAGAGCCCGAATCGGCTACACCTTC
j_call: TRBJ2-1; v_call: TRBV18; clone_size: -; d_call: -; cdr3_aa: CASSPPSGYNEQFF; cdr3_nt: TGTGCCAGCTCACCACCGTCAGGGTACAATGAGCAGTTCTTC
j_call: TRBJ2-7; v_call: TRBV7-2; clone_size: -; d_call: -; cdr3_aa: CASSLKLVGYEQYF; cdr3_nt: TGTGCCAGCAGCTTAAAACTAGTTGGCTACGAGCAGTACTTC
j_call: TRBJ2-7; v_call: TRBV18; clone_size: -; d_call: TRBD2; cdr3_aa: CASSPRTSGSYEQYF; cdr3_nt: TGTGCCAGCTCACCCAGGACTAGCGGGAGTTACGAGCAGTACTTC
j_call: TRBJ2-7; v_call: TRBV7-2; clone_size: -; d_call: -; cdr3_aa: CASSWGTGSPTYEQYF; cdr3_nt: TGTGCCAGCAGCTGGGGGACGGGGTCCCCAACCTACGAGCAGTACTTC
j_call: TRBJ2-1; v_call: TRBV11-2; clone_size: once; d_call: TRBD2; cdr3_aa: CASSSTAGRGEQFF; cdr3_nt: TGTGCCAGCAGCTCTACAGCGGGGAGAGGTGAGCAGTTCTTC
j_call: TRBJ2-1; v_call: TRBV30; clone_size: -; d_call: -; cdr3_aa: CAWSAINEQFF; cdr3_nt: TGTGCCTGGAGTGCTATTAATGAGCAGTTCTTC
j_call: TRBJ2-3; v_call: TRBV5-1; clone_size: once; d_call: TRBD1; cdr3_aa: CASSADRAPGTDTQYF; cdr3_nt: TGCGCCAGCAGCGCGGACAGGGCCCCAGGCACAGATACGCAGTATTTT
j_call: TRBJ2-1; v_call: TRBV2; clone_size: -; d_call: -; cdr3_aa: CASSEGGAFNEQFF; cdr3_nt: TGTGCCAGCAGTGAGGGGGGGGCTTTCAATGAGCAGTTCTTC
j_call: TRBJ2-6; v_call: TRBV5-1; clone_size: -; d_call: -; cdr3_aa: CASSLGSPHPGANVLTF; cdr3_nt: TGCGCCAGCAGCTTAGGCAGCCCCCACCCTGGGGCCAACGTCCTGACTTTC
j_call: TRBJ2-7; v_call: TRBV29-1; clone_size: -; d_call: TRBD1; cdr3_aa: CSVRTGTGSYEQYF; cdr3_nt: TGCAGCGTTCGTACCGGGACAGGGAGTTACGAGCAGTACTTC
j_call: TRBJ2-5; v_call: TRBV7-2; clone_size: -; d_call: -; cdr3_aa: CASSPGTFQETQYF; cdr3_nt: TGTGCCAGCAGCCCCGGGACTTTCCAAGAGACCCAGTACTTC
j_call: TRBJ2-7; v_call: TRBV4-3; clone_size: -; d_call: -; cdr3_aa: CASSQSRTALGGYEQYF; cdr3_nt: TGCGCCAGCAGCCAATCGCGGACGGCTCTTGGGGGCTACGAGCAGTACTTC
j_call: TRBJ2-1; v_call: TRBV5-1; clone_size: -; d_call: -; cdr3_aa: CASSLGGALNEQFF; cdr3_nt: TGCGCCAGCAGCTTGGGGGGAGCGCTTAATGAGCAGTTCTTC
j_call: TRBJ1-1; v_call: TRBV6-6; clone_size: -; d_call: -; cdr3_aa: CASKGGGETEAFF; cdr3_nt: TGTGCCAGCAAGGGCGGGGGAGAAACTGAAGCTTTCTTT
j_call: TRBJ2-7; v_call: TRBV4-1; clone_size: -; d_call: -; cdr3_aa: CARSTRPGVSYSYEQYF; cdr3_nt: TGCGCCAGAAGTACAAGGCCCGGCGTGTCCTACTCCTACGAGCAGTACTTC
j_call: TRBJ2-7; v_call: TRBV18; clone_size: -; d_call: TRBD2; cdr3_aa: CASSSWGGSGRSSYEQYF; cdr3_nt: TGTGCCAGCTCATCCTGGGGAGGTAGCGGGAGGAGCTCCTACGAGCAGTACTTC
j_call: TRBJ2-3; v_call: TRBV12-5; clone_size: -; d_call: -; cdr3_aa: CASGLASLDTQYF; cdr3_nt: TGTGCTAGTGGTTTGGCGTCGTTGGATACGCAGTATTTT
j_call: TRBJ2-1; v_call: TRBV5-4; clone_size: once; d_call: TRBD2; cdr3_aa: CASSLTSGTGEQFF; cdr3_nt: TGTGCCAGCAGCCTGACTAGCGGGACTGGTGAGCAGTTCTTC
j_call: TRBJ2-7; v_call: TRBV2; clone_size: -; d_call: TRBD2; cdr3_aa: CASGTSGAYEQYF; cdr3_nt: TGTGCCAGCGGGACTAGCGGAGCCTACGAGCAGTACTTC
j_call: TRBJ1-2; v_call: TRBV5-1; clone_size: -; d_call: -; cdr3_aa: CASSPAWGYDGYTF; cdr3_nt: TGCGCCAGCAGCCCCGCTTGGGGGTATGATGGCTACACCTTC
j_call: TRBJ1-1; v_call: TRBV6-5; clone_size: -; d_call: -; cdr3_aa: CASSYSITGDTEAFF; cdr3_nt: TGTGCCAGCAGTTACTCGATCACTGGGGACACTGAAGCTTTCTTT
j_call: TRBJ1-1; v_call: TRBV2; clone_size: -; d_call: -; cdr3_aa: CASSERREAFF; cdr3_nt: TGTGCCAGCAGTGAACGCAGGGAAGCTTTCTTT
j_call: TRBJ2-1; v_call: TRBV5-1; clone_size: -; d_call: -; cdr3_aa: CASSLDREQFF; cdr3_nt: TGCGCCAGCAGCCTCGACCGTGAGCAGTTCTTC
j_call: TRBJ1-6; v_call: TRBV2; clone_size: -; d_call: -; cdr3_aa: CASSEGVLTLHF; cdr3_nt: TGTGCCAGCAGTGAAGGGGTTTTGACCCTCCACTTT
j_call: TRBJ1-2; v_call: TRBV6-5; clone_size: -; d_call: -; cdr3_aa: CASSYQPGVPNGYTF; cdr3_nt: TGTGCCAGCAGTTACCAACCAGGGGTACCTAATGGCTACACCTTC
j_call: TRBJ2-6; v_call: TRBV19; clone_size: once; d_call: -; cdr3_aa: CASSIRQAGANVLTF; cdr3_nt: TGTGCCAGTAGTATACGGCAAGCTGGGGCCAACGTCCTGACTTTC
j_call: TRBJ1-2; v_call: TRBV5-4; clone_size: -; d_call: TRBD1; cdr3_aa: CASSYGQGDYGYTF; cdr3_nt: TGTGCCAGCAGCTACGGACAGGGGGACTATGGCTACACCTTC
j_call: TRBJ2-3; v_call: TRBV5-1; clone_size: -; d_call: -; cdr3_aa: CASSSPGRSTDTQYF; cdr3_nt: TGCGCCAGCAGCTCCCCCGGCCGGAGCACAGATACGCAGTATTTT
j_call: TRBJ2-3; v_call: TRBV5-1; clone_size: -; d_call: TRBD2; cdr3_aa: CASSLDSGGGTDTQYF; cdr3_nt: TGCGCCAGCAGCTTGGATTCGGGGGGAGGAACAGATACGCAGTATTTT
j_call: TRBJ2-5; v_call: TRBV9; clone_size: -; d_call: -; cdr3_aa: CASSVAGYETQYF; cdr3_nt: TGTGCCAGCAGCGTAGCTGGGTATGAGACCCAGTACTTC
j_call: TRBJ1-2; v_call: TRBV5-1; clone_size: -; d_call: TRBD1; cdr3_aa: CASSLNRGLDGYTF; cdr3_nt: TGCGCCAGCAGCTTGAACAGGGGGCTCGACGGCTACACCTTC
j_call: TRBJ1-5; v_call: TRBV6-1; clone_size: few; d_call: -; cdr3_aa: CASMGDQPQHF; cdr3_nt: TGTGCCAGCATGGGGGATCAGCCCCAGCATTTT
j_call: TRBJ2-7; v_call: TRBV5-1; clone_size: few; d_call: -; cdr3_aa: CASSLDGYSYEQYF; cdr3_nt: TGCGCCAGCAGCTTGGACGGGTACTCCTACGAGCAGTACTTC
j_call: TRBJ2-5; v_call: TRBV7-2; clone_size: -; d_call: TRBD2; cdr3_aa: CASSSGGAQETQYF; cdr3_nt: TGTGCCAGCAGCTCGGGGGGTGCTCAAGAGACCCAGTACTTC
j_call: TRBJ2-2; v_call: TRBV10-1; clone_size: -; d_call: TRBD2; cdr3_aa: CASSDQLAGVGELFF; cdr3_nt: TGCGCCAGCAGTGATCAACTAGCGGGAGTGGGGGAGCTGTTTTTT
j_call: TRBJ1-1; v_call: TRBV19; clone_size: -; d_call: -; cdr3_aa: CASSIRGDTEAFF; cdr3_nt: TGTGCCAGTAGTATAAGAGGGGACACTGAAGCTTTCTTT
j_call: TRBJ2-1; v_call: TRBV4-2; clone_size: -; d_call: -; cdr3_aa: CASSLRVASPNEQFF; cdr3_nt: TGTGCCAGCAGCCTAAGAGTCGCTAGTCCCAATGAGCAGTTCTTC